Presented here are 10 T cell receptor beta chains from one specimen sequenced in a study of blood T cell repertoires in COVID-19. Libraries were prepared by immunoSEQ multiplex PCR; TCRdb keeps only in-frame clonotypes and omits some of them. The repertoire holds hundreds of thousands of clones, more than 80% seen once, with roughly 1% in the top ten. The sequencing sample was made of PBMCs or T cells enriched from blood (not recorded which). The receptors shown here come from a man between 18 and 35 years old who had recovered from COVID-19.

The chain recombines TRBV28 with TRBJ2-4; D gene ambiguous. The CDR3 extends over 16 amino acids. V was pared by 3 bases and J by 1 base, with 13 bases between. Germline V gene sequence: CDR1 MDHEN, CDR2 SYDVKM. CDR3 loop: CASSLAPSWAKNIQYF. CDR3 DNA sequence: TGTGCCAGCAGTTTGGCCCCCTCTTGGGCCAAAAACATTCAGTACTTC. Full variable domain (outside the CDR3, taken from reference TRBV28 and TRBJ2-4): DVKVTQSSRYLVKRTGEKVFLECVQDMDHENMFWYRQDPGLGLRLIYFSYDVKMKEKGDIPEGYSVSREKKERFSLILESASTNQTSMYLCASSLAPSWAKNIQYFGAGTRLSVL.

The chain carries TRBV10-3 and TRBJ2-5; no clear D gene. Trimming pared 3 bases from V and 5 bases from J, leaving 10 bases between. The CDR3 is 13 amino acids. From germline, CDR1 is ENHRY and CDR2 SYGVKD. As DNA, the CDR3 is TGTGCCATCAGTGAAACGAGTTTTGAGACCCAGTACTTC. Translation gives CAISETSFETQYF.

V is TRBV5-1 and J is TRBJ2-3; 8 bases line up with TRBD2. V trimming: 0 bases; J trimming: 6 bases; junction bases outside the gene matches: 9. Germline loops: CDR1 SGHRS, CDR2 YFSETQ. The CDR3 is made up of 16 amino acids. The CDR3 DNA follows: TGCGCCAGCAGCTTGGGAACTAGCGGCAGTTGGGATACGCAGTATTTT. Encoded protein: CASSLGTSGSWDTQYF. Supplemented by reference TRBV5-1 and TRBJ2-3, the full variable domain reads KAGVTQTPRYLIKTRGQQVTLSCSPISGHRSVSWYQQTPGQGLQFLFEYFSETQRNKGNFPGRFSGRQFSNSRSEMNVSTLELGDSALYLCASSLGTSGSWDTQYFGPGTRLTVL.

V is TRBV6-5 and J is TRBJ1-1; weak D call: TRBD1 (6 bases). This CDR3 region has 12 residues. In germline, CDR1 is MNHEY, CDR2 SVGAGI. V was clipped by 6 bases and J by 10 bases, with 15 bases between them. DNA for the CDR3: TGTGCCAGCAGCCATGACAGGAACAGAGCTTTCTTT. It specifies CASSHDRNRAFF.

This clone was recorded only once. The chain is built from TRBV5-6 and TRBJ2-1, with 11 positions matching TRBD2. Trimming at V came to 4 bases and at J to 7 bases, leaving 13 bases not matched to a gene. Germline V gene data show CDR1 as SGHDT and CDR2 as YYEEEE. The CDR3 extends over 17 amino acids. The CDR3 DNA sequence: TGTGCCAGCAGCGGCCCCGGGACTAGCGGACTGGGGAATGAGCAGTTCTTC. Residues: CASSGPGTSGLGNEQFF.

The V gene is TRBV5-6, the J gene TRBJ2-3; 7 nucleotides align to TRBD2. This CDR3 has 15 amino acids. Per the germline V gene, CDR1 is SGHDT and CDR2 is YYEEEE. Germline trimming cut 6 bases from V and 2 bases from J; bases unmatched to any gene: 9. The chain's CDR3 is CASTAGTTYTDTQYF. CDR3 DNA sequence: TGTGCCAGCACCGCCGGGACTACTTACACAGATACGCAGTATTTT.

V usage is TRBV27 and J usage is TRBJ2-6; D uncertain. Between the trimmed V and J ends, which lost 3 bases and 2 bases, there was a span of 5 bases. Germline CDR1 is MNHEY and CDR2 is SMNVEV (reference sequence). The CDR3 consists of 14 residues. The CDR3 DNA sequence: TGTGCCAGCAGTTTCCGTACTGGGGCCAACGTCCTGACTTTC. It specifies CASSFRTGANVLTF.

The chain is built from TRBV11-1 and TRBJ2-5; D is perhaps TRBD1 (6 bases). From germline, CDR1 is SGHAT and CDR2 FQDESV (reference sequence). The CDR3 has 14 residues. Deletions cut 5 bases from V and 1 base from J, with 11 bases between. This chain's CDR3 is CASSPRGSQETQYF. Written as DNA, the CDR3 is TGTGCCAGCAGCCCCAGGGGATCCCAAGAGACCCAGTACTTC.

V and J are TRBV3-1 (or the pseudogene TRBV3-2) and TRBJ2-1; 11 bases map to TRBD2. Germline V gene sequence: CDR1 LGHDT, CDR2 YNNKEL (reference sequence). CDR3 length: 17 amino acids. The J segment lost 0 bases and the V segment lost 4 bases, leaving 5 bases of the junction unmatched. CDR3 nucleotides: TGTGCCAGCAGCCCTTGGACTAGCGGGCACTCCTACAATGAGCAGTTCTTC. This sequence encodes CASSPWTSGHSYNEQFF.

The genes are TRBV3-1 (or the pseudogene TRBV3-2) and TRBJ2-3, with 7 bases lining up with TRBD2. CDR3 length: 18 amino acids. Per the germline V gene, CDR1 is LGHDT and CDR2 is YNNKEL (reference sequence). V was clipped by 8 bases and J by 2 bases; unmatched bases: 19. The CDR3 bases are TGTGCCAGCGCGGGGGTCGGGTCACACCAAACGTCCACAGATACGCAGTATTTT. Its protein is CASAGVGSHQTSTDTQYF.